These 24 T cell receptor beta chains originate from one sample sequenced in a study of CD8 T cells in Susac syndrome. RNA amounts of about 0.45 to 1 ug underwent reverse transcription with random hexamers. TCRdb analysed the immunoSEQ multiplex PCR reads with MiXCR anew, one entry per CDR3 protein. Among under 550,000 distinct CDR3 sequences listed, 75% to 90% were seen once. The sequenced material came from CD8+ T cells from PBMCs. All receptors come from a human donor with multiple sclerosis.

This chain uses TRBV3-1 with TRBJ1-1; D unclear. The V end was cut by 5 bases, the J end by 7 bases, with 17 bases between. CDR3 length: 14 residues. CDR1 and CDR2 from the germline V gene are LGHDT and YNNKEL (reference sequence). The CDR3 DNA reads as TGTGCCAGCAGCGGAGGAGTAGGGCCTATTGAAGCTTTCTTT. Its translation: CASSGGVGPIEAFF. The variable domain in full, completed from reference TRBV3-1 and TRBJ1-1, reads DTAVSQTPKYLVTQMGNDKSIKCEQNLGHDTMYWYKQDSKKFLKIMFSYNNKELIINETVPNRFSPKSPDKAHLNLHINSLELGDSAVYFCASSGGVGPIEAFFGQGTRLTVV.

The chain is built from TRBV29-1 and TRBJ1-2; D is unclear. CDR3 length: 11 amino acids. The V gene's germline CDR1 is SQVTM and CDR2 ANQGSEA. V lost 3 bases and J 6 bases, leaving 8 bases between the germline ends. Here the CDR3 reads CSVEVGNGYTF. CDR3 nucleotide sequence: TGCAGCGTTGAGGTGGGGAATGGCTACACCTTC. Based on the CDR3 plus reference TRBV29-1 and TRBJ1-2, the full variable domain is SAVISQKPSRDICQRGTSLTIQCQVDSQVTMMFWYRQQPGQSLTLIATANQGSEATYESGFVIDKFPISRPNLTFSTLTVSNMSPEDSSIYLCSVEVGNGYTFGSGTRLTVV.

The chain is built from TRBV28 and TRBJ2-7, with a possible D match to TRBD2 (6 bases). This CDR3 has 15 residues. V lost 6 bases, J lost 4 bases, and 19 bases lay in between. CDR1 is MDHEN and CDR2 is SYDVKM in the germline V gene. CDR3 loop: CASSNGAGSLYEQYF. The CDR3 bases are TGTGCCAGCAGCAACGGGGCGGGATCTTTATACGAGCAGTACTTC. Drawing the rest from reference TRBV28 and TRBJ2-7, the complete variable domain is DVKVTQSSRYLVKRTGEKVFLECVQDMDHENMFWYRQDPGLGLRLIYFSYDVKMKEKGDIPEGYSVSREKKERFSLILESASTNQTSMYLCASSNGAGSLYEQYFGPGTRLTVT.

The sample holds a few counts of this clonotype. This sequence joins TRBV29-1 and TRBJ1-1, with 9 nucleotides matching TRBD1. The germline V gene encodes CDR1 SQVTM and CDR2 ANQGSEA. The ends lost 5 bases at V and 5 bases at J; junction bases unmatched: 3. The CDR3 runs 12 residues. CDR3 nucleotides: TGCAGCGTTCGACAGGGGGGAACTGAAGCTTTCTTT. This gives the protein CSVRQGGTEAFF.

J is TRBJ2-5 and V is TRBV6-5; D is uncertain. The V gene's germline CDR1 is MNHEY and CDR2 SVGAGI. The V and J ends lost 0 bases and 3 bases respectively, with 5 bases between them. CDR3 length: 13 amino acids. CDR3: CASSYSPEETQYF. CDR3 coding DNA: TGTGCCAGCAGTTACTCCCCGGAAGAGACCCAGTACTTC.

The chain is built from TRBV28 and TRBJ1-5; TRBD1 might be the D (5 bases). CDR3 length: 13 amino acids. Per the germline V gene, CDR1 is MDHEN and CDR2 is SYDVKM. Trimming cost V 8 bases and J 7 bases, with 15 bases left between them. The CDR3 sequence: CASSLRGPQPQHF. The CDR3 nucleotides are TGTGCCAGCTCCCTCCGGGGCCCCCAGCCCCAGCATTTT.

The chain uses TRBV7-9 and TRBJ2-1, with D hard to call. This CDR3 contains 12 residues. Germline CDR1 is SEHNR and CDR2 is FQNEAQ (reference sequence). Trimming removed 5 bases from V and 9 bases from J, with 11 bases in between. CDR3 amino acids: CASSPTPTEQFF. The CDR3 DNA is TGTGCCAGCAGCCCCACACCCACTGAGCAGTTCTTC. Full variable domain (remainder filled in from reference TRBV7-9 and TRBJ2-1): DTGVSQNPRHKITKRGQNVTFRCDPISEHNRLYWYRQTLGQGPEFLTYFQNEAQLEKSRLLSDRFSAERPKGSFSTLEIQRTEQGDSAMYLCASSPTPTEQFFGPGTRLTVL.

The V and J genes are TRBV4-1 and TRBJ1-2; no definite D call. The CDR3 length is 14 residues. Germline V gene lookup returns CDR1 MGHRA and CDR2 YSYEKL. V was pared by 0 bases and J by 4 bases, with 9 bases between. CDR3 sequence (DNA): TGCGCCAGCAGCCAAGAACGAGGGATCTATGGCTACACCTTC. Translating it yields CASSQERGIYGYTF.

The J gene is TRBJ2-2, the V gene TRBV6-5; D unclear. The CDR3 has 13 amino acids. V lost 5 bases, J lost 3 bases, and 7 bases lay in between. The germline V gene encodes CDR1 MNHEY and CDR2 SVGAGI. CDR3 bases: TGTGCCAGCAGTCCGCCATACACCGGGGAGCTGTTTTTT. Protein product: CASSPPYTGELFF.

The rearrangement uses TRBV6-2 or TRBV6-3 and TRBJ2-7; D not certain. Deletions cut 4 bases from V and 3 bases from J, with 19 bases between. Per the germline V gene, CDR1 is MNHEY and CDR2 is SVGEGT. The CDR3 loop spans 16 amino acids. CDR3 DNA: TGTGCCAGCAGTTCCATTCGCCCGGGTGAAAGCTACGAGCAGTACTTC. Its protein is CASSSIRPGESYEQYF.

This chain uses TRBV7-6 with TRBJ2-5; 7 bases are shared with TRBD1. Trimming took 4 bases from V and 4 from J; bases not matched to a gene: 9. The germline V gene has CDR1 SGHVS and CDR2 FNYEAQ. This CDR3 has 15 amino acids. The CDR3 protein is CASSSTGSGGETQYF. The CDR3 coding sequence is TGTGCCAGCAGCTCGACAGGGTCAGGCGGAGAGACCCAGTACTTC.

This chain joins TRBV4-1 and TRBJ2-7; tentatively, D is TRBD2 (6 bases). There are 15 residues in the CDR3. V was trimmed by 1 base and J by 5 bases, leaving 15 bases between them. Germline V gives CDR1 MGHRA, CDR2 YSYEKL. The CDR3 sequence is CASSQGPAGMDEQYF. The CDR3 region has the DNA TGCGCCAGCAGCCAAGGTCCGGCGGGGATGGACGAGCAGTACTTC.

J is TRBJ1-4 and V is TRBV19; D gene uncertain. Per germline, CDR1 LNHDA and CDR2 SQIVND (reference sequence). V was shortened by 8 bases and J by 2 bases, with 6 bases between the two germline ends. The CDR3 covers 12 residues. The CDR3, as DNA: TGTGCCAGTGCCGGGACTAATGAAAAACTGTTTTTT. This translates into CASAGTNEKLFF.

The chain carries TRBV11-2 and TRBJ2-5, with 8 bases fitting TRBD2. CDR1 and CDR2 from the germline V gene are SGHAT and FQNNGV. This CDR3 is 16 amino acids long. J gave up 5 bases and V 1 base, and 9 bases lay outside the gene matches. For the CDR3, the DNA is TGTGCCAGCAGCTTAGGTGGAGGACTAGCAGGCGAGACCCAGTACTTC. It translates to CASSLGGGLAGETQYF.

This clonotype appeared a few times. This chain connects TRBV5-1 to TRBJ2-7; no clear D gene. V lost 0 bases and J lost 2, with 6 bases in between. CDR3 length: 13 residues. The germline gives CDR1 SGHRS, CDR2 YFSETQ. The CDR3: CASSLESAYEQYF. CDR3 sequence (DNA): TGCGCCAGCAGCTTGGAGTCAGCCTACGAGCAGTACTTC.

This chain uses TRBV20-1 with TRBJ2-1; 7 bases are shared with TRBD2. Looked up from germline, CDR1 is DFQATT and CDR2 is SNEGSKA (reference sequence). The J segment lost 5 bases and the V segment lost 6 bases, leaving 7 bases of the junction unmatched. There are 13 residues in the CDR3. For the CDR3, the DNA is TGCAGTGCCATAGCGGCGGGGGACAATGAGCAGTTCTTC. Its translation is CSAIAAGDNEQFF.

This chain joins TRBV30 and TRBJ2-3; D gene uncertain. CDR3 size: 17 residues. V lost 3 bases, J lost 3 bases, and 22 bases lay in between. Looked up from germline, CDR1 is GTSNPN and CDR2 is SVGIG (reference sequence). In DNA form, the CDR3 reads TGTGCCTGGAGCTCTCTTGGCCCGTCAATTACAACAGATACGCAGTATTTT. Its protein is CAWSSLGPSITTDTQYF.

The rearrangement joins TRBV12-3 or TRBV12-4 to TRBJ2-1; a possible D gene is TRBD2 (6 bases). The CDR3 covers 15 residues. V lost 3 bases and J lost 8, with 17 bases in between. This chain's CDR3 is CASSFNSRGSDEQFF. In DNA, the CDR3 is TGTGCCAGCAGTTTTAACAGTCGGGGGAGCGATGAGCAGTTCTTC.

This chain connects TRBV12-3 or TRBV12-4 to TRBJ2-2, with D unresolved. This CDR3 is 14 amino acids long. V dropped 5 bases and J dropped 7 bases, with 14 bases sitting between them. CDR3 DNA sequence: TGTGCCAGCAGTCCGGCTTATTTTTTCGGGGAGCTGTTTTTT. This codes for CASSPAYFFGELFF.

The V and J genes are TRBV10-2 and TRBJ2-2, with D tentatively TRBD1 (5 bases). The ends were cut back, 3 bases at V and 7 bases at J, with 18 bases in the middle. The CDR3 runs 16 residues. The germline CDR1 and CDR2 sequences are WSHSY and SAAADI. CDR3 amino acids: CASSEAVSRAVGELFF. For the CDR3, the DNA is TGCGCCAGCAGTGAAGCCGTGTCCAGGGCGGTCGGGGAGCTGTTTTTT.

The rearrangement uses TRBV3-1 and TRBJ2-7; 10 nucleotides agree with TRBD2. The V and J ends lost 0 bases and 5 bases, in that order; junction bases with no gene match: 13. In germline, CDR1 is LGHDT, CDR2 YNNKEL (reference sequence). This CDR3 region has 18 residues. The CDR3 loop is CASSQDLPSGSDYDEQYF. For the CDR3, the DNA is TGTGCCAGCAGCCAAGATCTGCCTAGCGGGAGTGATTATGACGAGCAGTACTTC.

The V call is TRBV5-6, the J call TRBJ2-5, with D maybe TRBD2 (6 bases). The CDR3 runs to 14 residues. V gave up 1 base and J gave up 5 bases, with 12 bases separating them. Germline V gene sequence: CDR1 SGHDT, CDR2 YYEEEE. CDR3 DNA sequence: TGTGCCAGCAGCTTGTGGGGGGACGTGGAGACCCAGTACTTC. Translating it yields CASSLWGDVETQYF. Full variable domain (outside the CDR3, taken from reference TRBV5-6 and TRBJ2-5): DAGVTQSPTHLIKTRGQQVTLRCSPKSGHDTVSWYQQALGQGPQFIFQYYEEEERQRGNFPDRFSGHQFPNYSSELNVNALLLGDSALYLCASSLWGDVETQYFGPGTRLLVL.

This clonotype came up a few times. The gene calls are TRBV27 and TRBJ1-5; D is undetermined. This CDR3 region has 11 residues. Trimming shortened V by 3 bases and J by 4 bases, and 1 base separated the two germline ends. Germline assignment: CDR1 MNHEY and CDR2 SMNVEV (reference sequence). The CDR3 DNA is TGTGCCAGCAGTTTTAATCAGCCCCAGCATTTT. Translating gives CASSFNQPQHF.

The chain combines TRBV6-2 or TRBV6-3 with TRBJ1-2, with no clear D. V shed 0 bases and J shed 8 bases, with 10 bases lying between them. The V gene's germline CDR1 is MNHEY and CDR2 SVGEGT. This CDR3 has 13 amino acids. The CDR3 bases are TGTGCCAGCAGTTACTCTCTCGCGGGCGGCTACACCTTC. It yields the protein CASSYSLAGGYTF.